These 17 T cell receptor beta chains were sequenced from one sample in a study of cytomegalovirus exposure and HLA in healthy donors. With 60 Vbeta and 13 Jbeta primers, the PCR was carried out. The table came from immunoSEQ multiplex PCR; TCRdb's copy has only in-frame clones and leaves some out. The table includes 50,000 to 55,000 clones, roughly 50% detected once. The sequencing input was PBMCs. These receptors originate from a human donor in good health.

This clone was found a few times. An end of the junction does not agree with germline; a read error may underlie this. J is TRBJ1-2 and V is TRBV7-7; D possibly corresponds to TRBD1 (5 bases). Germline V CDR1 and CDR2: SSHAT, FNYEAQ (reference sequence). This CDR3 is built from 14 residues. CDR3 sequence reads: CASSFPGNNYGYTF. CDR3 bases: TGTGCTAGCAGCTTCCCAGGGAATAACTATGGCTACACCTTC.

The chain is built from TRBV7-9 and TRBJ1-2; possibly TRBD1 for D (5 bases). Between the trimmed V and J ends, which lost 8 bases and 7 bases, there was a span of 20 bases. This CDR3 has 14 residues. Germline CDR1 SEHNR, CDR2 FQNEAQ (reference sequence). The CDR3 coding sequence is TGTGCCAGCTGGGACTCACTGGAAGAGGGTGGCTACACCTTC. Its translation is CASWDSLEEGGYTF. The full variable domain, with the rest looked up from reference TRBV7-9 and TRBJ1-2, is DTGVSQNPRHKITKRGQNVTFRCDPISEHNRLYWYRQTLGQGPEFLTYFQNEAQLEKSRLLSDRFSAERPKGSFSTLEIQRTEQGDSAMYLCASWDSLEEGGYTFGSGTRLTVV.

The rearrangement uses TRBV9 and TRBJ2-1; perhaps TRBD2 as D (6 bases). Trimming took 7 bases from V and 8 from J, leaving 13 bases between them. The CDR3 runs 12 residues. Germline lookup yields CDR1 SGDLS and CDR2 YYNGEE. As DNA, the CDR3 is TGTGCCAGCGGGACTGGGTTCTATGAGCAGTTCTTC. Encoded protein: CASGTGFYEQFF.

This sequence joins TRBV5-1 and TRBJ1-4; D remains ambiguous. The CDR3 is 14 residues long. The V end was cut by 5 bases, the J end by 0 bases, with 8 bases between. Per germline, CDR1 SGHRS and CDR2 YFSETQ. The CDR3 DNA reads TGCGCCAGCAGTTCAGATTCAACTAATGAAAAACTGTTTTTT. Amino acids: CASSSDSTNEKLFF.

The gene calls are TRBV4-1 and TRBJ1-1, with TRBD1 matching 9 bases. Germline lookup yields CDR1 MGHRA and CDR2 YSYEKL. Losses at the gene ends were 1 base for V and 0 bases for J; bases not matched to a gene: 3. The length of the CDR3 is 16 residues. This CDR3 is CASSQGTGVMNTEAFF. CDR3 nucleotides: TGCGCCAGCAGCCAAGGGACAGGGGTTATGAACACTGAAGCTTTCTTT.

The chain combines TRBV4-2 with TRBJ1-3, with D maybe TRBD1 (6 bases). Germline CDR1 and CDR2: LGHNA and YNFKEQ. V lost 2 bases to trimming and J lost 0 bases, with 17 bases between them. There are 18 residues in the CDR3. The CDR3 sequence: CASSQYRPGQPSGNTIYF. The CDR3 DNA reads TGTGCCAGCAGCCAATACCGCCCAGGACAGCCCTCTGGAAACACCATATATTTT.

The genes are TRBV9 and TRBJ2-7; maybe TRBD2 (6 bases). Trimming left V 3 bases short and J 1 base short, with 17 bases between. Per the germline V gene, CDR1 is SGDLS and CDR2 is YYNGEE. The CDR3 is 16 amino acids. CDR3 sequence: CASSEGRQGRSYEQYF. Here the CDR3 DNA reads TGTGCCAGCAGCGAGGGGAGGCAGGGTAGGTCCTACGAGCAGTACTTC.

This clone appeared once. V gene TRBV7-2 combines with J gene TRBJ1-5; D ambiguous. CDR1 SGHTA and CDR2 FQGNSA come from the germline V gene. V lost 5 bases and J 4 bases, leaving 9 bases between the germline ends. This CDR3 comprises 13 residues. CDR3 bases: TGTGCCAGCAGCCCGAACAGTAATCAGCCCCAGCATTTT. Translation gives CASSPNSNQPQHF.

This sequence joins TRBV4-3 and TRBJ1-1; 9 positions agree with TRBD1. The length of the CDR3 is 17 residues. Losses at the gene ends were 4 bases for V and 3 bases for J; bases not matched to a gene: 12. CDR1 LGHNA and CDR2 YSLEER come from the germline V gene. CDR3 sequence: CASSPGQGRPLDTEAFF. The CDR3 region has the DNA TGCGCCAGCAGCCCCGGACAGGGGAGGCCCTTGGACACTGAAGCTTTCTTT.

This clone was counted between two and nine times. The chain is built from TRBV7-2 and TRBJ1-1; the match to TRBD1 covers 8 bases. CDR3 length equals 16 residues. V shed 5 bases and J 11 bases; nucleotides not matched to a gene: 19. CDR1 and CDR2 from the germline V gene are SGHTA and FQGNSA. Written as DNA, the CDR3 is TGTGCCAGCAGCAGGATACAGGGGGTGGCAGGGAGTAAGGCTTTCTTT. Its translation: CASSRIQGVAGSKAFF.

The chain employs TRBV5-1 and TRBJ2-5, with 12 positions matching TRBD2. Germline lookup yields CDR1 SGHRS and CDR2 YFSETQ. The CDR3 length is 17 residues. With V trimmed by 0 bases and J by 6 bases, 9 bases remained unmatched. For the CDR3, the DNA is TGCGCCAGCAGCTTGGGGTCTAGCGGGGGGGCCGGGAAGACCCAGTACTTC. Its protein product is CASSLGSSGGAGKTQYF.

This clone was observed a handful of times. This chain links TRBV25-1 with TRBJ1-1, with D perhaps matching TRBD1 (6 bases). Germline assignment: CDR1 MGHDK and CDR2 SYGVNS. The CDR3 extends over 16 amino acids. V was pared by 3 bases and J by 2 bases, with 16 bases between. The CDR3 reads CASSDSGGRTNTEAFF. For the CDR3, the DNA is TGTGCCAGCAGTGATAGCGGGGGGCGTACCAACACTGAAGCTTTCTTT.

V usage is TRBV2 and J usage is TRBJ1-2, with TRBD1 matching 7 bases. V gave up 11 bases and J gave up 8 bases; unmatched junction bases: 11. The CDR3 is 12 residues long. Germline V gene data show CDR1 as SNHLY and CDR2 as FYNNEI. CDR3 residues: CAGTSGQLGYTF. DNA of the CDR3: TGTGCCGGTACCTCGGGACAGCTGGGCTACACCTTC.

The gene calls are TRBV11-1 and TRBJ1-3; D gene unclear. The CDR3 runs 15 residues. V lost 5 bases to trimming and J lost 1 base, with 12 bases between them. The V gene's germline CDR1 is SGHAT and CDR2 FQDESV (reference sequence). The CDR3 loop reads CASSPEGTSGNTIYF. CDR3 DNA: TGTGCCAGCAGCCCGGAGGGTACTTCTGGAAACACCATATATTTT.

Only a few counts were recorded for this clone. J is TRBJ1-2 and V is TRBV4-2; 8 bases map to TRBD1. The CDR3 covers 14 residues. The V and J ends lost 0 bases and 7 bases, in that order; junction bases with no gene match: 4. Germline assignment: CDR1 LGHNA and CDR2 YNFKEQ. The CDR3 DNA reads as TGTGCCAGCAGCCAAGATCAGGGGGCTCTTGGCTACACCTTC. This gives the protein CASSQDQGALGYTF.

The gene calls are TRBV6-1 and TRBJ1-1; D not resolved. Trimming pared 2 bases from V and 9 bases from J, leaving 13 bases between. The CDR3 totals 13 residues. Germline V lookup: CDR1 MNHNS, CDR2 SASEGT. The CDR3 bases are TGTGCCAGCAGTGAAAGTCACAGTAGGAAAGCTTTCTTT. This codes for CASSESHSRKAFF.

This chain joins TRBV5-1 and TRBJ2-2; a weak D match, TRBD1 (6 bases). V gave up 7 bases and J gave up 2 bases, with 12 bases separating them. The CDR3 runs 14 residues. The germline CDR1 and CDR2 sequences are SGHRS and YFSETQ. The CDR3 region is CASSTGVNTGELFF. CDR3 DNA: TGCGCCAGCTCGACAGGAGTTAACACCGGGGAGCTGTTTTTT. Drawing the rest from reference TRBV5-1 and TRBJ2-2, the complete variable domain is KAGVTQTPRYLIKTRGQQVTLSCSPISGHRSVSWYQQTPGQGLQFLFEYFSETQRNKGNFPGRFSGRQFSNSRSEMNVSTLELGDSALYLCASSTGVNTGELFFGEGSRLTVL.